This T cell receptor beta chain is from a study of cytomegalovirus exposure and HLA in healthy donors. Between the trimmed V and J ends, which lost 0 bases and 2 bases, there was a span of 7 bases. The CDR3 is made up of 15 amino acids. Germline V gene data show CDR1 as LGHNA and CDR2 as YNFKEQ. The PCR was carried out with 60 Vbeta primers and 13 Jbeta primers. Data came from immunoSEQ multiplex PCR; TCRdb stores just in-frame clones and leaves some out. The sample holds approximately 160,000 clones, roughly 84% seen once. V and J are TRBV4-2 and TRBJ1-4; D not resolved. The TCR sequence derives from a male donor in good health and CMV-seronegative. The sample comprised PBMCs. CDR3 bases: TGTGCCAGCAGCCAAGAATACGGGACTAATGAAAAACTGTTTTTT. Its translation: CASSQEYGTNEKLFF.